This passage covers 31 T cell receptor beta chains from one sample sequenced in a study of tumor and adjacent non-tumor tissue in lung cancer. A modified ARM-PCR protocol with three rounds of nested PCR amplified TCRbeta. In TCRdb, the multiplex PCR reads were re-called with MiXCR into one record per CDR3 protein. The repertoire holds 81,000 or so distinct CDR3 sequences, with 70% to 90% as singletons. This sample's RNA came from whole unsorted tissue. Distant lung tissue was collected more than 3 cm away from the tumor edge. Specimen: distant non-tumor lung tissue. The origin of the receptors is a man aged 55 to 70 with non-small cell lung cancer.

The chain is built from TRBV6-1 and TRBJ2-1; maybe TRBD2 (5 bases). With 4 bases removed from V and 6 bases from J, the gap between germline ends came to 16 bases. Germline CDR1 reads MNHNS; CDR2 reads SASEGT. The CDR3 has 15 residues. In DNA form, the CDR3 reads TGTGCCAGCAGTGCTCTTGTGGGAGCCCTCAATGAGCAGTTCTTC. Translation gives CASSALVGALNEQFF.

A word on this clonotype: This likely comes from a read error, as the CDR3 has no conserved phenylalanine or tryptophan at its end. The gene calls are TRBV4-3 and TRBJ1-3; D not resolved. The CDR3 is 13 amino acids. The germline gives CDR1 LGHNA, CDR2 YSLEER. V was pared by 0 bases and J by 6 bases, with 6 bases between. The CDR3: CASSQEAQNTIYI. CDR3 DNA sequence: TGCGCCAGCAGCCAAGAGGCCCAAAACACCATATATATT.

This clonotype was found once. The chain is built from TRBV11-2 and TRBJ2-1; perhaps TRBD2 as D (6 bases). This CDR3 region has 15 residues. CDR1 and CDR2 from the germline V gene are SGHAT and FQNNGV. Trimming removed 3 bases from V and 1 base from J, with 10 bases in between. The CDR3: CASSLAGRSYNEQFF. DNA of the CDR3: TGTGCCAGCAGCTTGGCGGGAAGGTCCTACAATGAGCAGTTCTTC.

Worth noting for this clonotype: A read error may produce the germline difference seen at one junction end. This chain uses TRBV11-2 with TRBJ2-6; TRBD1 agrees at 7 bases. The CDR3 runs 19 residues. CDR1 is SGHAT, CDR2 FQNNGV, per germline. In nucleotides, the CDR3 is TGTGCCAGCATCTTAGTTCCAACGGACAGGCCCTCTGGTGCCAACGTCCTGGCTTTC. It yields the protein CASILVPTDRPSGANVLAF.

Comment on this clonotype: One end of the junction fails to match germline, which may point to a read error. This chain's CDR3 is CASSPQGAEALF. The CDR3, as DNA: TGTGCCAGCAGTCCGCAAGGGGCTGAAGCTTTATTT. The genes are TRBV12-3 or TRBV12-4 and TRBJ1-1; a weak D match, TRBD1 (5 bases). There are 12 residues in the CDR3.

This clonotype was counted between two and nine times. The rearrangement joins TRBV5-1 to TRBJ2-3, with no clear D. Looked up from germline, CDR1 is SGHRS and CDR2 is YFSETQ. There are 16 residues in the CDR3. V lost 0 bases and J 2 bases, leaving 13 bases between the germline ends. The CDR3 here is CASSLGTALNTDTQYF. The CDR3 DNA sequence: TGCGCCAGCAGCTTGGGGACGGCCCTTAACACAGATACGCAGTATTTT.

The sample holds many counts of this clonotype. Being one base from a much bigger clone, this may be a read error. The rearrangement uses TRBV11-2 and TRBJ2-5; D tentatively fits TRBD1 or TRBD2 (6 bases each). Per germline, CDR1 SGHAT and CDR2 FQNNGV. The length of the CDR3 is 15 residues. The CDR3 is CACSLNRGQQETQYF. CDR3 bases: TGTGCCTGCAGCTTGAACCGGGGGCAACAAGAGACCCAGTACTTC.

Worth noting for this clonotype: Being one base from a much bigger clone, this may be a read error. The rearrangement links TRBV5-1 to TRBJ1-1; no reliable D call. Germline lookup yields CDR1 SGHRS and CDR2 YFSETQ. The CDR3 length is 13 residues. In DNA, the CDR3 is TGCGCCAGCAGCTTTACCTCGAACACTGAATCTTTCTTT. Its translation: CASSFTSNTESFF.

The chain employs TRBV6-5 and TRBJ2-3; no reliable D call. The J call may be faulty, since TRBJ1-5 better matches the DNA end. The CDR3 totals 12 residues. Germline CDR1 is MNHEY and CDR2 is SVGAGI. Here the CDR3 DNA reads TGTGCCAGCAGCCCAGGCGCAGATACGCAGCATTTT. Encoded protein: CASSPGADTQHF.

About this clonotype itself: The final CDR3 position lacks the conserved phenylalanine or tryptophan, pointing to a likely read error. J is TRBJ1-3 and V is TRBV7-3, with TRBD1 matching over 8 bases. The CDR3 sequence is 15 residues long. Germline V CDR1 and CDR2: SGHTA, FQGTGA. CDR3 sequence: CASSLSGGFGKTIYS. CDR3 coding DNA: TGTGCCAGCAGCTTATCAGGGGGCTTCGGAAAGACCATATATTCT.

Worth noting for this clonotype: The final CDR3 position lacks the conserved phenylalanine or tryptophan, pointing to a likely read error. The chain combines TRBV11-3 with TRBJ2-3; D might be TRBD1 or TRBD2, each matching 6 bases. Germline values: CDR1 SGHNT, CDR2 YENEEA. The CDR3 is made up of 16 amino acids. Trimming pared 5 bases from V and 2 bases from J, leaving 17 bases between. Here the CDR3 reads CASSPVMGGHTDTQYL. The DNA for the CDR3 is TGTGCCAGCAGCCCAGTGATGGGGGGACACACAGATACGCAGTATCTT.

In its sample, this clonotype was seen once. The CDR3 carries no conserved terminal phenylalanine or tryptophan, so it likely arises from a read error. The rearrangement joins TRBV12-5 to TRBJ2-7; 9 positions agree with TRBD1. This CDR3 is built from 15 residues. Germline values: CDR1 LGHNT, CDR2 FRNRAP. This CDR3 is CANGSMTGGLYEQYL. The CDR3 bases are TGTGCTAATGGTTCCATGACAGGGGGACTCTACGAGCAGTACCTC.

Points on this clonotype: Because the CDR3 is missing its conserved closing phenylalanine or tryptophan, this is likely a read error. This chain links TRBV11-2 with TRBJ2-5, with TRBD1 identical over 7 bases. V dropped 7 bases and J dropped 7; count of bases not matched to a gene: 9. The CDR3 runs 13 residues. Per germline, CDR1 SGHAT and CDR2 FQNNGV. For the CDR3, the DNA is TGTGCCAGCAATTCTACAGGGGAAGGGACCCAGTACCTC. Amino acids: CASNSTGEGTQYL.

The chain combines TRBV10-2 with TRBJ2-1, with a possible D match to TRBD2 (5 bases). CDR1 and CDR2 (germline): WSHSY, SAAADI. This CDR3 is built from 14 residues. As DNA, the CDR3 is TGCTCCACCTATGGGAGCGGTCCATACAATGAGCAGTTCTTC. This encodes CSTYGSGPYNEQFF.

The chain recombines TRBV12-3 or TRBV12-4 with TRBJ1-2; no clear D. The CDR3 has 13 residues. V shed 6 bases and J shed 10 bases, with 18 bases lying between them. This CDR3 is CASSPDWVGDYTF. In DNA form, the CDR3 reads TGTGCCAGCAGCCCGGACTGGGTTGGAGACTACACCTTC.

As regards this clonotype: An end of the junction differs from the germline gene, which may be a read error. The chain couples TRBV11-3 to TRBJ2-1; 12 nucleotides line up with TRBD2. This CDR3 is 17 amino acids long. The germline V gene encodes CDR1 SGHNT and CDR2 YENEEA. CDR3 sequence reads: CASTLGRLAGVGNEQLF. Written as DNA, the CDR3 is TGTGCCAGCACCTTAGGTCGACTAGCGGGAGTAGGTAATGAGCAGCTCTTC.

Turning to this clonotype: The junction and the germline gene differ at one end; a read error may be behind it. The chain recombines TRBV12-3 or TRBV12-4 with TRBJ1-1; TRBD1 is a possible D gene (6 bases). The CDR3 consists of 14 residues. The CDR3 loop is CVSTAGEGWTEVFF. The CDR3 region has the DNA TGTGTCAGCACTGCAGGGGAGGGCTGGACTGAAGTTTTCTTT.

Remarks on this clonotype: The CDR3 end shows no conserved phenylalanine or tryptophan, and so a read error is likely. V and J are TRBV11-3 and TRBJ2-7; D is possibly TRBD2 (5 bases). The CDR3 has 13 amino acids. CDR1 and CDR2 from the germline V gene are SGHNT and YENEEA. The CDR3 sequence: CASSPRRPYEQYS. The CDR3 nucleotides are TGTGCTAGCAGCCCCCGGAGGCCCTACGAGCAGTACTCC.

The rearrangement uses TRBV10-2 and TRBJ1-5; the D gene is possibly TRBD1 (5 bases). The CDR3 extends over 13 amino acids. Germline-derived CDR1 and CDR2 are WSHSY and SAAADI. V was cut by 3 bases and J by 7 bases, with 10 bases left in between. Here the CDR3 reads CASSEQECQPQHF. CDR3 DNA: TGCGCCAGCAGTGAACAGGAATGCCAGCCCCAGCATTTT.

On this clonotype: Likely a read error: the CDR3 ends without its conserved phenylalanine or tryptophan. The gene calls are TRBV11-3 and TRBJ1-1, with D perhaps TRBD1 (5 bases). This CDR3 is 14 amino acids long. Germline V gives CDR1 SGHNT, CDR2 YENEEA. This CDR3 is CASNTQARNTEAFS. The CDR3 DNA reads TGTGCCAGCAACACACAGGCACGAAACACAGAAGCTTTCTCT.

With respect to this clonotype: Germline is not matched at one junction end, which may reflect a read error. The rearrangement joins TRBV4-3 to TRBJ2-5, with D unresolved. Germline loops: CDR1 LGHNA, CDR2 YSLEER. The CDR3 consists of 15 residues. The CDR3 is CASSQGPGPQETEYF. The CDR3 region has the DNA TGCGCCAGCAGCCAAGGACCGGGTCCCCAAGAGACCGAGTACTTC.

Turning to this clonotype: This sequence may be a read error, since a much larger clone differs from it by one base. The chain is built from TRBV29-1 and TRBJ1-1; tentative D call: TRBD1 (5 bases). The CDR3 runs to 15 residues. The germline gives CDR1 SQVTM, CDR2 ANQGSEA. The ends were cut back, 0 bases at V and 1 base at J, with 12 bases in the middle. DNA for the CDR3: TGCAGCGTTGAAGAGAGGGACGGAAGGAACACTGAAGCTTTCTTT. Protein product: CSVEERDGRNTEAFF.

This chain connects TRBV11-2 to TRBJ2-5; D could derive from TRBD1 or TRBD2 (6 bases each). Germline V gene sequence: CDR1 SGHAT, CDR2 FQNNGV. Trimming left V 9 bases short and J 5 bases short, with 25 bases between. The CDR3 is made up of 16 amino acids. Written as DNA, the CDR3 is TGTGCCAGAAGGTCCATAATGGGGGGCCCAAAGGAGACCCAGTACTTC. Translation: CARRSIMGGPKETQYF.

As to this clonotype: The CDR3 end shows no conserved phenylalanine or tryptophan, and so a read error is likely. The rearrangement uses TRBV20-1 and TRBJ1-1, with 7 bases lining up with TRBD1. V shed 1 base and J 6 bases; nucleotides not matched to a gene: 8. There are 14 residues in the CDR3. In germline, CDR1 is DFQATT, CDR2 SNEGSKA (reference sequence). Written as DNA, the CDR3 is TGCAGTGCTAGAGTACAGGGGAATAGTCCTGAAGCTTTCTCT. Translation: CSARVQGNSPEAFS.

Details on this clonotype: Just one base apart from a much larger clone, this may be a read error. This chain uses TRBV5-4 with TRBJ2-1; 7 bases are a match to TRBD2. The CDR3 extends over 15 amino acids. Germline V gene lookup returns CDR1 SGHNT and CDR2 YYREEE (reference sequence). The CDR3 loop is CASSFIAGAYIEQFF. The CDR3 coding sequence is TGTGCCAGCAGCTTTATTGCGGGAGCCTACATTGAGCAGTTCTTC.

For this clonotype: One end of the junction varies from germline; a read error may be responsible. This chain links TRBV4-1 with TRBJ2-7; 8 nucleotides align to TRBD2. Germline CDR1 reads MGHRA; CDR2 reads YSYEKL. The CDR3 consists of 15 residues. The CDR3 reads CASSGPGTRILEQYF. The CDR3 DNA reads as TGTGCCAGCAGCGGACCCGGGACTAGGATCCTCGAGCAGTACTTC.

Remarks on this clonotype: The junction departs from germline at one end; a sequencing error may be responsible. The chain recombines TRBV4-3 with TRBJ1-1; D is unresolved. Germline V gene lookup returns CDR1 LGHNA and CDR2 YSLEER. The CDR3 runs to 17 residues. CDR3 loop: CASSRDVLGSSGTEVFF. The CDR3, as DNA: TGCGCCAGCAGCCGAGACGTTCTGGGCAGTTCGGGCACTGAAGTTTTCTTT.

In regard to this clonotype: At one end, the junction sequence differs from germline, possibly due to a read error. This chain joins TRBV11-2 and TRBJ2-3; D might be TRBD1 (5 bases). This CDR3 contains 15 residues. The germline CDR1 and CDR2 sequences are SGHAT and FQNNGV. CDR3 sequence (DNA): TGTGCCAGCAGCTTAGGGCTAAAGGGCACAGGTACGCAGTATTTT. Translation gives CASSLGLKGTGTQYF.

A remark on this clonotype: One end of the junction is discordant with germline, which a read error may explain. This chain connects TRBV5-4 to TRBJ1-1; TRBD1 agrees at 7 bases. CDR1 and CDR2 from the germline V gene are SGHNT and YYREEE (reference sequence). The CDR3 has 17 residues. CDR3 region: CAISAARQGRGGTEAFF. CDR3 DNA sequence: TGTGCCATCAGCGCCGCTCGACAGGGACGAGGCGGCACTGAAGCTTTCTTT.

As for this clonotype: One junction end disagrees with the germline gene, perhaps due to a read error. The rearrangement uses TRBV10-2 and TRBJ2-3; 9 bases align to TRBD2. The germline CDR1 and CDR2 sequences are WSHSY and SAAADI. CDR3 length equals 15 residues. CDR3: CASSESGTSTDTQYF. The CDR3 DNA is TGCGCCAGCAGTGAGTCAGGGACTAGCACAGATACACAGTATTTT.

The count of this clonotype is one. The junction departs from germline at one end; a sequencing error may be responsible. This chain joins TRBV6-6 and TRBJ1-5, with 8 bases lining up with TRBD1. The CDR3 spans 14 residues. Germline values: CDR1 MNHNY, CDR2 SVGAGI (reference sequence). Written as DNA, the CDR3 is TGTGCCAGTAGTTACAGGGGGAATTATCAGCCCCAGCATTTT. This translates into CASSYRGNYQPQHF.